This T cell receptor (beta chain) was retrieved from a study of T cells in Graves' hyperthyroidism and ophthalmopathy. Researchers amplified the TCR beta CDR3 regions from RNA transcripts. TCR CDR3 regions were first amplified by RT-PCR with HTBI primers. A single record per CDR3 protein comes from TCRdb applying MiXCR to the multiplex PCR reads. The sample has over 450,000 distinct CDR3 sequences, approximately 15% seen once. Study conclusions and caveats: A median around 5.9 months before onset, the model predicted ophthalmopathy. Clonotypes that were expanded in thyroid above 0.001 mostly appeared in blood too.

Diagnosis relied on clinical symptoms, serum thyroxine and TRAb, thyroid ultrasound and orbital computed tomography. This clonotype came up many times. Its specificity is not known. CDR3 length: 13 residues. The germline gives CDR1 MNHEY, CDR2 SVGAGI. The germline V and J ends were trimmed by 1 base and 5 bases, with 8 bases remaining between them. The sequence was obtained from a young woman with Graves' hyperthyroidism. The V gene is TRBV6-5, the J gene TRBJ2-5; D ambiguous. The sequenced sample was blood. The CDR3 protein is CASSYLGMETQYF. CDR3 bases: TGTGCCAGCAGTTACTTGGGGATGGAGACCCAGTACTTC.